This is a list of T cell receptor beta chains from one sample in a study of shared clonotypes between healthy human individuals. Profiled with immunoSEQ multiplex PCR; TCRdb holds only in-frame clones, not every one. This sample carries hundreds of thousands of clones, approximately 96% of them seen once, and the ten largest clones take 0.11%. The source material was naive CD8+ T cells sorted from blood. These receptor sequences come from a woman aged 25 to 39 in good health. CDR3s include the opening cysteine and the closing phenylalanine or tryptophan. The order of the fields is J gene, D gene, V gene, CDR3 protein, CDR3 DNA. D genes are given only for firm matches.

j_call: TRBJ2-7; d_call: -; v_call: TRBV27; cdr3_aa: CASSLQTGDEQYF; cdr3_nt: TGTGCCAGCAGTCTACAGACAGGCGACGAGCAGTACTTC
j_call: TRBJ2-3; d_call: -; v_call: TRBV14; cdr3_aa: CASSQVGYSTDTQYF; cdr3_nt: TGTGCCAGCAGCCAAGTTGGTTATAGCACAGATACGCAGTATTTT
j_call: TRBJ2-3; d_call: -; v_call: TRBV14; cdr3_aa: CASSLGETSTDTQYF; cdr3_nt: TGTGCCAGCAGCCTCGGGGAAACAAGCACAGATACGCAGTATTTT
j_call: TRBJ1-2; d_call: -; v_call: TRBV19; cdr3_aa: CASSIEHRPIYGYTF; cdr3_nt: TGTGCCAGTAGTATAGAACATAGGCCGATCTATGGCTACACCTTC
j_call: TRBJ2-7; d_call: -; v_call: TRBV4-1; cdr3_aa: CASSQGPEQYF; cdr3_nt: TGCGCCAGCAGCCAGGGACCCGAGCAGTACTTC
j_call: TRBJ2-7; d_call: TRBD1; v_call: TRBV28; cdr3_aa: CASSSQGFSYEQYF; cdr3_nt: TGTGCCAGCAGTTCACAGGGGTTCTCCTACGAGCAGTACTTC
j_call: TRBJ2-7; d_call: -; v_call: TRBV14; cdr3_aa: CASSPGRLSSYEQYF; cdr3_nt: TGTGCCAGCAGCCCGGGACGACTGAGCTCCTACGAGCAGTACTTC
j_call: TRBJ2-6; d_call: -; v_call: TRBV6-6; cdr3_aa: CASSPQVSGANVLTF; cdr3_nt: TGTGCCAGCAGCCCCCAGGTCTCTGGGGCCAACGTCCTGACTTTC
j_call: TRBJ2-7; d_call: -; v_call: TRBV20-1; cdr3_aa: CSARVSYEQYF; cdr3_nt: TGCAGTGCTAGAGTAAGTTACGAGCAGTACTTC
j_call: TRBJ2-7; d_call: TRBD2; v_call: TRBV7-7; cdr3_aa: CASSNYQIAGRCCEQYF; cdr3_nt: TGTGCCAGCAGCAATTACCAAATAGCGGGGAGATGTTGCGAGCAGTACTTC
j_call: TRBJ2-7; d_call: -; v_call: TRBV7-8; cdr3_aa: CASRVGGLSYEQYF; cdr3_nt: TGTGCCAGCAGGGTCGGGGGGCTTTCCTACGAGCAGTACTTC
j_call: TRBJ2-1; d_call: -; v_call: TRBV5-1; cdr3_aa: CASSKAPVASSYNEQFF; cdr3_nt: TGCGCCAGCAGCAAAGCCCCCGTCGCGAGCTCCTACAATGAGCAGTTCTTC
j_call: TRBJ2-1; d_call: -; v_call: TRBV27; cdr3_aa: CASSLRDWVNEQFF; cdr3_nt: TGTGCCAGCAGTTTGAGGGATTGGGTTAATGAGCAGTTCTTC